This T cell receptor beta chain was sequenced in a study of blood T cell repertoires in COVID-19. Study details: In each case, the material was cDNA or gDNA derived from T cells, B-cell-depleted T cells, or PBMCs.

Sequenced by immunoSEQ multiplex PCR; TCRdb stores in-frame clones only, minus some. The repertoire includes around 310,000 clones, nearly 90% of them detected once, and approximately 0.98% sits in the top ten. This CDR3 region has 14 residues. V shed 4 bases and J shed 0 bases, with 10 bases lying between them. Germline V CDR1 and CDR2: LNHNV, YYDKDF (reference sequence). The sequencing input was peripheral blood. This sequence joins TRBV15 and TRBJ2-7; D is perhaps TRBD2 (6 bases). The sequence derives from a woman in her thirties or forties with COVID-19, enrolled during active disease. The DNA for the CDR3 is TGTGCCACCAGCATCCGCGGGGTCTCCTACGAGCAGTACTTC. This gives the protein CATSIRGVSYEQYF.